Following are 5 T cell receptor beta chains from one sample sequenced in a study of T-cell memory formation after mild COVID-19. MiXCR was run by TCRdb on the 5' RACE reads, yielding one entry per CDR3 protein. The table includes approximately 300,000 distinct CDR3 sequences, roughly a fifth detected once. The sequenced sample was PBMCs or a T cell subset sorted from them (not recorded which). The receptors stem from a man aged 18 to 30 who had mild COVID-19 (a few samples of this study predate the infection). Cell type and time point are not known.

The genes are TRBV3-1 and TRBJ2-2; D is possibly TRBD1 (6 bases). The V and J ends lost 2 bases and 1 base respectively, with 11 bases between them. CDR1 and CDR2 (germline): LGHDT, YNNKEL (reference sequence). CDR3 length: 16 amino acids. DNA of the CDR3: TGTGCCAGCAGCCAATACGGCAGGGGGAACACCGGGGAGCTGTTTTTT. Translation gives CASSQYGRGNTGELFF.

This chain uses TRBV28 with TRBJ2-4; 9 bases map to TRBD2. CDR1 and CDR2 (germline): MDHEN, SYDVKM. The CDR3 is 17 amino acids. Trimming cost V 4 bases and J 1 base; bases outside gene matches: 8. CDR3 region: CASSSGGGARAKNIQYF. The CDR3 DNA reads TGTGCCAGCAGTTCCGGCGGGGGGGCCAGGGCCAAAAACATTCAGTACTTC.

This clonotype has just a few counts. CDR3 coding DNA: TGTGCCAGCAGCCAGACACGGTGGGGAGAGCAGTTCTTC. Its protein product is CASSQTRWGEQFF. V is TRBV12-3 or TRBV12-4 and J is TRBJ2-1; D ambiguous. CDR3 length: 13 residues. V was trimmed by 6 bases and J by 10 bases, leaving 16 bases between them.

This clonotype appeared a few times. This sequence joins TRBV2 and TRBJ1-1; D is unclear. This CDR3 has 12 residues. The germline gives CDR1 SNHLY, CDR2 FYNNEI. The V gene lost 2 bases and the J gene lost 6 bases, with 7 bases spanning the gap. The CDR3 region is CASSEYRSEAFF. CDR3 DNA: TGTGCCAGCAGTGAATATAGGTCTGAAGCTTTCTTT.

This clonotype was detected a few times. This rearrangement joins TRBV7-9 to TRBJ2-5; D is unclear. V shed 5 bases and J shed 6 bases, with 13 bases lying between them. The germline gives CDR1 SEHNR, CDR2 FQNEAQ (reference sequence). This CDR3 spans 13 amino acids. The CDR3 nucleotides are TGTGCCAGCAGCCACGAAGGCGGTCAGACCCAGTACTTC. The encoded protein is CASSHEGGQTQYF.